This entry is about one T cell receptor beta chain. Germline V CDR1 and CDR2: MGHRA, YSYEKL. V lost 0 bases and J lost 3, with 3 bases in between. The CDR3 runs to 13 residues. The repertoire was sequenced with immunoSEQ multiplex PCR; TCRdb's copy has only in-frame clones and lacks some. The table lists about 72,000 clones, around 87% of them singletons. The sample is drawn from a study of OX40 agonist ivuxolimab in advanced cancers. This chain links TRBV4-1 with TRBJ2-1; D gene uncertain. This TCR came from an adult with an advanced solid tumor such as melanoma, head and neck, liver or kidney cancer. The specimen was CD4+ or CD8+ T cells sorted from blood, collected in a trial of the OX40 agonist ivuxolimab. Here the CDR3 DNA reads TGCGCCAGCAGCCAAGAGGACTACAATGAGCAGTTCTTC. Residues: CASSQEDYNEQFF.